These T cell receptor beta chains were read from a single sample in a study of blood T cells in healthy people across ages. TCRdb ran MiXCR on the 5' RACE reads and lists one entry per CDR3 protein. The table shows around 870,000 distinct CDR3 sequences, with more than 25% occurring only once. The specimen was blood. These receptors were taken from a woman of 80 years or more in good health. The conserved cysteine and the conserved F or W are not part of the CDR3 here. Each record gives: D gene, clone size, J gene, V gene, CDR3 protein. The D gene is left open where the match is weak. Clone size, where shown, is once, few, many, or a class for clones that have expanded.

d_gene: TRBD1
abundance: few
j_gene: .
v_gene: TRBV15
CDR3aa: ATSRKAGGSSYNEQY

d_gene: TRBD1
abundance: .
j_gene: TRBJ1-5
v_gene: TRBV6-2/TRBV6-3
CDR3aa: ASSRQGARGNQPQH

d_gene: .
abundance: few
j_gene: TRBJ2-5
v_gene: TRBV5-1
CDR3aa: ASSCGRGQETQY

d_gene: .
abundance: .
j_gene: TRBJ1-1
v_gene: TRBV5-1
CDR3aa: ASSLVVGPDSEAF

d_gene: TRBD2
abundance: .
j_gene: TRBJ2-2
v_gene: TRBV30
CDR3aa: AWSALRTSGNTGELF

d_gene: .
abundance: many
j_gene: TRBJ2-5
v_gene: TRBV6-5
CDR3aa: ASSSHRVEETQY

d_gene: .
abundance: many
j_gene: TRBJ1-5
v_gene: TRBV12-3/TRBV12-4
CDR3aa: ASSLRQRGSNQPQH

d_gene: .
abundance: once
j_gene: TRBJ2-2
v_gene: TRBV9
CDR3aa: ASGGGFTGELF

d_gene: TRBD1
abundance: .
j_gene: TRBJ1-5
v_gene: TRBV20-1
CDR3aa: SASHGQGKPQH

d_gene: .
abundance: .
j_gene: TRBJ1-6
v_gene: TRBV18
CDR3aa: ASSPGVSPLH

d_gene: .
abundance: .
j_gene: TRBJ1-2
v_gene: TRBV4-2
CDR3aa: ASSDPGPYT

d_gene: TRBD1
abundance: .
j_gene: TRBJ2-5
v_gene: TRBV19
CDR3aa: ASRAQGAGETQY

d_gene: TRBD1
abundance: many
j_gene: TRBJ2-5
v_gene: TRBV3-1
CDR3aa: ASSQVTGLQETQY

d_gene: .
abundance: .
j_gene: TRBJ1-5
v_gene: TRBV7-8
CDR3aa: ASGKGRTDQPQH

d_gene: TRBD1
abundance: once
j_gene: TRBJ1-4
v_gene: TRBV4-3
CDR3aa: ASSRESPTGADNEKLF

d_gene: TRBD2
abundance: many
j_gene: TRBJ2-1
v_gene: TRBV7-2
CDR3aa: ASSSVRGTSNTYNEQF

d_gene: .
abundance: many
j_gene: TRBJ2-1
v_gene: TRBV12-3/TRBV12-4
CDR3aa: ASSPRGYPNEQF

d_gene: TRBD1
abundance: few
j_gene: TRBJ1-5
v_gene: TRBV7-9
CDR3aa: ASSRDRGEQPQH

d_gene: TRBD2
abundance: many
j_gene: TRBJ2-7
v_gene: TRBV7-2
CDR3aa: ASSLERGASYEQY

d_gene: .
abundance: many
j_gene: TRBJ2-7
v_gene: TRBV20-1
CDR3aa: SGIDGGLSYEQY

d_gene: TRBD2
abundance: .
j_gene: TRBJ2-7
v_gene: TRBV3-1
CDR3aa: ASSDRAGGPYEQY

d_gene: .
abundance: many
j_gene: TRBJ2-3
v_gene: TRBV7-7
CDR3aa: ASSPADRRDTQY

d_gene: .
abundance: many
j_gene: TRBJ2-7
v_gene: TRBV7-9
CDR3aa: ASSATQYEQY

d_gene: TRBD2
abundance: many
j_gene: TRBJ2-1
v_gene: TRBV5-1
CDR3aa: ASSSSGYYNEQF

d_gene: TRBD1
abundance: many
j_gene: .
v_gene: TRBV11-1
CDR3aa: ASSANTGGAETQY

d_gene: TRBD1
abundance: many
j_gene: TRBJ2-3
v_gene: TRBV7-9
CDR3aa: ASSPGKGAWSTDTQY

d_gene: .
abundance: many
j_gene: TRBJ1-2
v_gene: TRBV12-3/TRBV12-4
CDR3aa: ASSEARGRFDNGGYT

d_gene: TRBD1
abundance: many
j_gene: TRBJ1-6
v_gene: TRBV5-1
CDR3aa: ASSPKGTGDSPLH

d_gene: .
abundance: many
j_gene: TRBJ2-6
v_gene: TRBV20-1
CDR3aa: SARGGSAGANVLT

d_gene: TRBD1
abundance: .
j_gene: TRBJ1-4
v_gene: TRBV7-9
CDR3aa: ASSLGDRVGTNEKLF

d_gene: .
abundance: .
j_gene: TRBJ1-1
v_gene: TRBV29-1
CDR3aa: SVGPGEDTEAF

d_gene: TRBD1
abundance: few
j_gene: .
v_gene: TRBV30
CDR3aa: AWSLGQGAGEQY

d_gene: .
abundance: few
j_gene: TRBJ1-2
v_gene: TRBV19
CDR3aa: ASSTRDGDYGYT

d_gene: .
abundance: few
j_gene: TRBJ1-1
v_gene: TRBV29-1
CDR3aa: SVEIGQTVGTEAF

d_gene: TRBD1
abundance: once
j_gene: TRBJ2-2
v_gene: TRBV6-6
CDR3aa: ASSPSGQGNTGELF

d_gene: .
abundance: many
j_gene: TRBJ2-1
v_gene: TRBV24-1
CDR3aa: ATSRGPRSNEQF

d_gene: TRBD2
abundance: many
j_gene: TRBJ2-1
v_gene: TRBV29-1
CDR3aa: SAHPGGDRNEQF

d_gene: TRBD2
abundance: many
j_gene: TRBJ2-5
v_gene: TRBV6-2/TRBV6-3
CDR3aa: ASRDTAGVQETQY

d_gene: .
abundance: .
j_gene: TRBJ1-1
v_gene: TRBV12-3/TRBV12-4
CDR3aa: ASSLLLGGAGGSTEAF

d_gene: .
abundance: many
j_gene: TRBJ2-7
v_gene: TRBV14
CDR3aa: ASSQHLTGNYEQY

d_gene: TRBD2
abundance: .
j_gene: TRBJ2-5
v_gene: TRBV12-3/TRBV12-4
CDR3aa: ASSLGSGGVGRNEQY

d_gene: TRBD1
abundance: .
j_gene: TRBJ2-3
v_gene: TRBV11-3
CDR3aa: ASSPGQGGSYTQY

d_gene: .
abundance: many
j_gene: TRBJ2-4
v_gene: TRBV30
CDR3aa: AWSYDNEAKNIQY

d_gene: .
abundance: many
j_gene: TRBJ2-3
v_gene: TRBV24-1
CDR3aa: ARLVGGRPVLTDTQY

d_gene: TRBD1
abundance: few
j_gene: TRBJ1-4
v_gene: TRBV9
CDR3aa: ASSVYQGASEKLF